This T cell receptor (beta chain) was profiled in a study of immune evolution from preneoplasia to lung adenocarcinoma. Study-level findings and limits: From normal lung to invasive adenocarcinoma, top clone frequencies appeared to decrease. T cell clonality was higher in KRAS-mutant than EGFR-mutant or wild-type nodules. Later-stage lesions seemingly showed higher T cell density and diversity than normal lung.

The count of this clone is one. Its antigen is unknown. Two lung cancer pathologists independently confirmed each histologic diagnosis. The assay was immunoSEQ multiplex PCR, and TCRdb's table has in-frame clones only and misses some. The table shows over 4,000 clones, with about 75% occurring only once. The sequence derives from a person aged 70 to 85 with lung adenocarcinoma. The sample was FFPE minimally invasive lung adenocarcinoma tissue.

DNA for the CDR3: TGTGCCAGCAGCCCATCACTCAGGGGCGATGGCTACACCTTC. Its protein is CASSPSLRGDGYTF. The chain employs TRBV6-5 and TRBJ1-2; D perhaps matches TRBD1 (6 bases). CDR3 size: 14 residues. V lost 6 bases to trimming and J lost 6 bases, with 17 bases between them. The V gene's germline CDR1 is MNHEY and CDR2 SVGAGI.